This T cell receptor (beta chain) is from a study of identical twins. Points from the study as a whole: Sharing of beta out-of-frame sequences by twins showed a weaker excess.

TCRdb reprocessed the 5' RACE reads via MiXCR and lists one record per CDR3 protein. The sample includes some 500,000 distinct CDR3 sequences, roughly an eighth seen only once; the top ten take about 0.94%. The CDR3 contains 18 residues. Per the germline V gene, CDR1 is SGHRS and CDR2 is YFSETQ. Trimming at V came to 4 bases and at J to 0 bases, leaving 13 bases not matched to a gene. This clonotype came up a few times. Its antigen remains unidentified. The data also belong to a second study, concerning yellow fever vaccine responses in identical twins. In that study: Twins' T cell vaccine responses reportedly looked partly convergent, partly personalized.

The rearrangement uses TRBV5-1 and TRBJ1-5, with TRBD1 matching over 7 bases. Sequencing used CD4+ T cells sorted from blood. The sequence came from a woman aged 18-30 years in good health. This CDR3 is CASSPGVGQPYSNQPQHF. CDR3 in DNA: TGCGCCAGCAGCCCAGGGGTGGGACAGCCTTATAGCAATCAGCCCCAGCATTTT.